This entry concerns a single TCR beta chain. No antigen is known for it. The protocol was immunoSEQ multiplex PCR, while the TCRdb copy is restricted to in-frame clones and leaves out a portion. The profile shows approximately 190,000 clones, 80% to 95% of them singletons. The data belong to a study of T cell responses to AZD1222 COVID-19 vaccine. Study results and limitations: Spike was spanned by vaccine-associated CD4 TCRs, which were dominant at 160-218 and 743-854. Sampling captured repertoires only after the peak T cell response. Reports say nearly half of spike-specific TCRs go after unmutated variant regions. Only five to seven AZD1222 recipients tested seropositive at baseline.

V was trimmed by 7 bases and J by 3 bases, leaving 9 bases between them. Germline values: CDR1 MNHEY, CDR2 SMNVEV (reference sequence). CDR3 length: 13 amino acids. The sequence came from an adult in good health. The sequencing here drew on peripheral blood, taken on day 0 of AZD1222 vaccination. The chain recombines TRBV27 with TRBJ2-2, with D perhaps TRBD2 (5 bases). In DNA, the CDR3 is TGTGCCAGCACCCCCGGGGACACCGGGGAGCTGTTTTTT. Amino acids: CASTPGDTGELFF.